This T cell receptor beta chain derives from a study of blood T cell repertoires in COVID-19. Study summary: COVID-19 samples from acute and convalescent phases originated in the United States, Italy and Spain.

Germline V lookup: CDR1 PRHDT, CDR2 FYEKMQ (reference sequence). This CDR3 is built from 14 residues. Trimming shortened V by 0 bases and J by 7 bases, and 10 bases separated the two germline ends. This clone was recorded only once. As originally analysed: Amplified reference gene primers provided the basis for estimating nucleated cell counts. TCRdb's copy holds only in-frame clones and misses some; the assay was immunoSEQ multiplex PCR. V, J and clone size are taken as reported in that table, and D and trimming were inferred from the DNA itself. The table lists over 85,000 clones, about nine tenths of them singletons.

V is TRBV13 and J is TRBJ2-1; D call uncertain. The sample taken for sequencing was peripheral blood. The receptor was derived from a woman aged 80 or over with acute or convalescent COVID-19. CDR3: CASSLGGSINEQFF. The CDR3 DNA reads TGTGCCAGCAGCTTAGGCGGGTCTATAAATGAGCAGTTCTTC.